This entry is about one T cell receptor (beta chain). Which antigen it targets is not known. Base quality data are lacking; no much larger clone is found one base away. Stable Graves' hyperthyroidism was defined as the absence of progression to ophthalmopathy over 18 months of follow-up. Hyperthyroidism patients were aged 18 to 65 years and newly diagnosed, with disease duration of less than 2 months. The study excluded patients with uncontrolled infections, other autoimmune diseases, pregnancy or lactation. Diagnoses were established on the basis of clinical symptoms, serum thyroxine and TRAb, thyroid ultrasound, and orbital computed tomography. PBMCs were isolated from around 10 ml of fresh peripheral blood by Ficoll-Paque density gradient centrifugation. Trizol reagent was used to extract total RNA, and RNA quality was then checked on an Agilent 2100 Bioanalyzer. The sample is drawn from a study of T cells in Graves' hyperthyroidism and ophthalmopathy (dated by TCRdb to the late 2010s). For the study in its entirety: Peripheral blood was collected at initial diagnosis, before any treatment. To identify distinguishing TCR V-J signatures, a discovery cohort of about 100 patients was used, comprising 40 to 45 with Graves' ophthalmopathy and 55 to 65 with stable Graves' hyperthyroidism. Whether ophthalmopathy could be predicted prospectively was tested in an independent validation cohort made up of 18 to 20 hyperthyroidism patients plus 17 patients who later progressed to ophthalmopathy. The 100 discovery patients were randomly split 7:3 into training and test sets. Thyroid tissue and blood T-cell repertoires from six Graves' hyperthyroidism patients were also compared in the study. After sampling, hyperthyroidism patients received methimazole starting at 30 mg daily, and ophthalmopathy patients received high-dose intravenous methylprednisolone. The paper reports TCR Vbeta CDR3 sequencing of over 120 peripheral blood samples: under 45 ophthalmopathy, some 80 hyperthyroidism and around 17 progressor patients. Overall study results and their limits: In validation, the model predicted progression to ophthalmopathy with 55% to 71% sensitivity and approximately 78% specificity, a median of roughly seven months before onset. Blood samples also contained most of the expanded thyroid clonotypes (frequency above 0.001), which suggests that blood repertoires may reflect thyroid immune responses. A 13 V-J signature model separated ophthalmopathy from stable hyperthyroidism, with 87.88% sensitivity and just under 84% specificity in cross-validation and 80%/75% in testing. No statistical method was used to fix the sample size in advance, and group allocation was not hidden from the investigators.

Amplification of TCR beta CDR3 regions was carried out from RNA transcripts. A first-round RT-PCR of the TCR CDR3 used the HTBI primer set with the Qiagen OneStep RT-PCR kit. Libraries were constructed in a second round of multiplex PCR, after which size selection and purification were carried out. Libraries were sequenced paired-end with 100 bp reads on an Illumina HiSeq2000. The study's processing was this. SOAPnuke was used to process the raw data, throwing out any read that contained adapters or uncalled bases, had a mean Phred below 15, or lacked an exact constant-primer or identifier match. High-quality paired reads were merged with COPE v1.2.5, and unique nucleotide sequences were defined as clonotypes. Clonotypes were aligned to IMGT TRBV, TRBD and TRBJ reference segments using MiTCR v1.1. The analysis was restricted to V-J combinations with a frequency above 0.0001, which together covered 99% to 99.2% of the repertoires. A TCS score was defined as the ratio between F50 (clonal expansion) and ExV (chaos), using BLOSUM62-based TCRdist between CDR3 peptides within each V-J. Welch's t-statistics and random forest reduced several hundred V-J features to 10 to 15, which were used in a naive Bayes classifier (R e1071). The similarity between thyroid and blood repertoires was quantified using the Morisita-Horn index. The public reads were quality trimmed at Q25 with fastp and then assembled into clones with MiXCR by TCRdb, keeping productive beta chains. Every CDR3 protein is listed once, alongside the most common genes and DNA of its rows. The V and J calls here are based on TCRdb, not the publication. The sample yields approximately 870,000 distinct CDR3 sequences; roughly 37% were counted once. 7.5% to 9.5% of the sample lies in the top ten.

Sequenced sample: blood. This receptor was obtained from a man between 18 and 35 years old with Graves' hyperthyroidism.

The CDR3 is CATSDFRAVVFSTEAFF. At the DNA level, the sequence is TGTGCCACCAGTGATTTCCGGGCAGTTGTTTTTTCCACTGAAGCTTTCTTT. The sequence joins TRBV24-1 to TRBJ1-1; no D gene can be assigned with confidence. CDR1 KGHDR and CDR2 SFDVKD were looked up in the germline V gene. The CDR3, from cysteine to phenylalanine, totals 17 residues. Only the CDR3 part of the read is kept: 51 bases, read in frame from the first base. Trimming removed 1 base from V and 4 bases from J, leaving 18 bases between the germline ends.